What follows are 18 T cell receptor beta chains derived from one specimen sequenced in a study of stem cell transplantation in POMP-related autoinflammatory disease. Generated by immunoSEQ multiplex PCR, the TCRdb table keeps only in-frame clones and is missing some. The data contain about 68,000 clones, approximately 91% of them singletons. This sample comprised CD4+ T cells from PBMCs, obtained after stem cell transplantation. Receptors were obtained from a human patient with POMP-related autoinflammation and immune dysregulation (PRAID). Among the T cells, some may be from the graft donor.

The chain joins TRBV7-3 to TRBJ1-6; D not certain. Germline V gene data show CDR1 as SGHTA and CDR2 as FQGTGA. This CDR3 comprises 13 residues. The V end was cut by 1 base, the J end by 8 bases, with 6 bases between. The CDR3 sequence: CASSLITDSPLHF. Written as DNA, the CDR3 is TGTGCCAGCAGCTTAATCACAGATTCACCCCTCCACTTT.

This chain uses TRBV7-9 with TRBJ1-2; 9 nucleotides line up with TRBD1. The CDR3 covers 13 residues. J was trimmed by 8 bases and V by 3 bases; bases with no gene match: 4. Germline CDR1 SEHNR, CDR2 FQNEAQ (reference sequence). DNA for the CDR3: TGTGCCAGCAGCTTCGGGACAGGGAAAGGCTACACCTTC. Its protein product is CASSFGTGKGYTF.

The V call is TRBV7-9, the J call TRBJ1-5; unclear D gene. The CDR3 extends over 18 amino acids. Trimming took 1 base from V and 0 from J, leaving 16 bases between them. Per germline, CDR1 SEHNR and CDR2 FQNEAQ (reference sequence). The CDR3: CASSLGPMVGYSNQPQHF. In nucleotides, the CDR3 is TGTGCCAGCAGCTTAGGGCCTATGGTCGGATATAGCAATCAGCCCCAGCATTTT.

The gene calls are TRBV19 and TRBJ2-6; D might be TRBD1 (6 bases). This CDR3 region has 16 residues. V lost 6 bases and J 4 bases, leaving 16 bases between the germline ends. Germline CDR1 LNHDA, CDR2 SQIVND (reference sequence). CDR3 nucleotide sequence: TGTGCCAGTAGCTCCGGACAGCACCGCGGGGCCAACGTCCTGACTTTC. Translating gives CASSSGQHRGANVLTF. Variable domain in full (rest from reference TRBV19 and TRBJ2-6): DGGITQSPKYLFRKEGQNVTLSCEQNLNHDAMYWYRQDPGQGLRLIYYSQIVNDFQKGDIAEGYSVSREKKESFPLTVTSAQKNPTAFYLCASSSGQHRGANVLTFGAGSRLTVL.

This chain joins TRBV28 and TRBJ2-5; D not certain. Germline values: CDR1 MDHEN, CDR2 SYDVKM. The CDR3 extends over 13 amino acids. V was shortened by 2 bases and J by 3 bases, with 7 bases between the two germline ends. The CDR3 reads CASSLKAKETQYF. CDR3 DNA: TGTGCCAGCAGTTTAAAGGCCAAAGAGACCCAGTACTTC.

The V call is TRBV24-1, the J call TRBJ2-3; a possible D gene is TRBD1 (6 bases). CDR1 and CDR2 from the germline V gene are KGHDR and SFDVKD. The CDR3 extends over 16 amino acids. V dropped 3 bases and J dropped 1 base, with 13 bases sitting between them. Here the CDR3 reads CATSDVTGFGTDTQYF. DNA of the CDR3: TGTGCCACCAGTGATGTTACAGGGTTCGGCACAGATACGCAGTATTTT.

J is TRBJ1-3 and V is TRBV28, with 12 bases that match TRBD1. The length of the CDR3 is 15 residues. Germline CDR1 is MDHEN and CDR2 is SYDVKM. After removal of 5 bases from V and 7 bases from J, the junction contained 6 bases not matched to a gene. The CDR3, as DNA: TGTGCCAGCAGTACCCCGGGACAGGGGGCGAACACCATATATTTT. Its translation is CASSTPGQGANTIYF.

V is TRBV15 and J is TRBJ1-1; the D is unclear. Germline CDR1 is LNHNV and CDR2 is YYDKDF (reference sequence). V dropped 1 base and J dropped 1 base, with 10 bases sitting between them. This CDR3 is built from 15 residues. The CDR3 protein is CATSRGLDANTEAFF. The CDR3 DNA is TGTGCCACCAGCAGAGGTTTAGATGCGAACACTGAAGCTTTCTTT.

V and J are TRBV12-3 or TRBV12-4 and TRBJ2-7; TRBD1 is a possible D gene (5 bases). The germline V and J ends were trimmed by 2 bases and 9 bases, with 11 bases remaining between them. The CDR3 length is 12 residues. The CDR3 coding sequence is TGTGCCAGCAGTTTACAGGGTTTTAGGCAGTACTTC. Its translation: CASSLQGFRQYF.

The chain carries TRBV10-1 and TRBJ2-5, with D perhaps matching TRBD2 (5 bases). V lost 0 bases and J 1 base, leaving 9 bases between the germline ends. The CDR3 consists of 15 residues. In germline, CDR1 is WNHNN, CDR2 SYGVQD (reference sequence). CDR3 DNA sequence: TGCGCCAGCAGTGAGTCGCCGGGAACCCAAGAGACCCAGTACTTC. Translated: CASSESPGTQETQYF.

This chain joins TRBV2 and TRBJ2-1; no clear D gene. Germline CDR1 SNHLY, CDR2 FYNNEI. CDR3 length: 13 residues. Trimming left V 4 bases short and J 2 bases short, with 6 bases between. The CDR3 DNA is TGTGCCAGCAGTGTACTTACCTACAATGAGCAGTTCTTC. Amino acids: CASSVLTYNEQFF.

The chain recombines TRBV19 with TRBJ1-6; D ambiguous. V was pared by 5 bases and J by 10 bases, with 9 bases between. This CDR3 comprises 12 residues. CDR1 LNHDA and CDR2 SQIVND come from the germline V gene (reference sequence). CDR3 sequence reads: CASSPPMSPLHF. CDR3 nucleotide sequence: TGTGCCAGTAGTCCCCCCATGTCACCCCTCCACTTT.

The rearrangement links TRBV11-2 to TRBJ2-5, with 9 bases matching TRBD2. There are 19 residues in the CDR3. With V trimmed by 1 base and J by 5 bases, 17 bases remained unmatched. Germline V CDR1 and CDR2: SGHAT, FQNNGV. The CDR3 protein is CASSLVPRTGGGASETQYF. CDR3 nucleotide sequence: TGTGCCAGCAGCTTAGTTCCTCGAACAGGCGGGGGGGCGTCTGAGACCCAGTACTTC.

The chain recombines TRBV27 with TRBJ2-5, with 10 bases aligning to TRBD2. CDR1 and CDR2 from the germline V gene are MNHEY and SMNVEV (reference sequence). Trimming cost V 5 bases and J 0 bases; bases outside gene matches: 9. CDR3 length: 17 residues. The CDR3 region is CASSARTSGANQETQYF. CDR3 in DNA: TGTGCCAGCAGTGCACGTACTAGCGGGGCGAACCAAGAGACCCAGTACTTC.

The chain has TRBV3-1 (or the pseudogene TRBV3-2) and TRBJ1-1; D is possibly TRBD1 (6 bases). CDR3 length: 14 residues. V lost 2 bases to trimming and J lost 3 bases, with 10 bases between them. Per the germline V gene, CDR1 is LGHDT and CDR2 is YNNKEL (reference sequence). CDR3 DNA: TGTGCCAGCAGCCAAACAGGGATTTACACTGAAGCTTTCTTT. This codes for CASSQTGIYTEAFF.

This chain's CDR3 is CASRRGPAEGPQHF. The CDR3 DNA reads as TGTGCCAGCCGCAGGGGCCCTGCAGAGGGGCCCCAGCATTTT. The chain recombines TRBV2 with TRBJ1-5; D may be TRBD1 (6 bases). The V gene's germline CDR1 is SNHLY and CDR2 FYNNEI. The CDR3 covers 14 residues. V was clipped by 8 bases and J by 9 bases, with 20 bases between them.

J is TRBJ2-5 and V is TRBV18; D possibly uses TRBD1 or TRBD2 (5 bases each). This CDR3 contains 16 residues. Trimming took off 1 base at V and 2 bases at J, with 14 bases between the two ends. In germline, CDR1 is KGHSH, CDR2 LQKENI. In DNA form, the CDR3 reads TGTGCCAGCTCACCACGAAAGGGGTCGGGACAAGAGACCCAGTACTTC. Translation gives CASSPRKGSGQETQYF. The entire variable domain, with the rest obtained from reference TRBV18 and TRBJ2-5, is as follows: NAGVMQNPRHLVRRRGQEARLRCSPMKGHSHVYWYRQLPEEGLKFMVYLQKENIIDESGMPKERFSAEFPKEGPSILRIQQVVRGDSAAYFCASSPRKGSGQETQYFGPGTRLLVL.

The CDR3 DNA follows: TGCGCCAGCAGCTTGTCAGCCGAGGCCCAAGAGACCCAGTACTTC. Translating gives CASSLSAEAQETQYF. The V and J genes are TRBV5-1 and TRBJ2-5; D unresolved. This CDR3 spans 15 amino acids. V shed 1 base and J shed 1 base, with 11 bases lying between them. CDR1 and CDR2 (germline): SGHRS, YFSETQ.